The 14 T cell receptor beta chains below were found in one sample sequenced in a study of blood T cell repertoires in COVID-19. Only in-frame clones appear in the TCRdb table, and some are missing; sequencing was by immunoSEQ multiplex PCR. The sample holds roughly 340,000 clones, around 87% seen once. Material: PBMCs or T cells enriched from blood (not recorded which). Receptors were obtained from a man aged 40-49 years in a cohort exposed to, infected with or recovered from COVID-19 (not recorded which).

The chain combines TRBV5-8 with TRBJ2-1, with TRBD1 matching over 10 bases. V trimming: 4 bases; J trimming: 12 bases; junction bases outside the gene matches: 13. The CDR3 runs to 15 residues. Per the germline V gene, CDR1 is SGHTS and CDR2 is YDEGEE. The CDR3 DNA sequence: TGTGCCAGCAGCCCTGGACAGGGGGAGATGCGTGCGCAGTTCTTC. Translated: CASSPGQGEMRAQFF.

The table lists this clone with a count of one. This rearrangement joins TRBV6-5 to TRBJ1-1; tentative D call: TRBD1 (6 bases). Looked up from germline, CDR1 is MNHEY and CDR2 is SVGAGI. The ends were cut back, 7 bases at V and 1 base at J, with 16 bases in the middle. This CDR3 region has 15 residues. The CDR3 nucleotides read TGTGCCAGCACCTTTGGCAGGACAGCGAACACTGAAGCTTTCTTT. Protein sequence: CASTFGRTANTEAFF.

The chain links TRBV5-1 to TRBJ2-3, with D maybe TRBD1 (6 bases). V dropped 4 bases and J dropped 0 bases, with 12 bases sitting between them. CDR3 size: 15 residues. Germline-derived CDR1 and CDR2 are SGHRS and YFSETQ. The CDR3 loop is CASSPPDSSTDTQYF. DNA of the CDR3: TGCGCCAGCAGCCCACCGGACAGTAGCACAGATACGCAGTATTTT. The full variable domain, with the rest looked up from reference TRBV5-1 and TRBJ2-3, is KAGVTQTPRYLIKTRGQQVTLSCSPISGHRSVSWYQQTPGQGLQFLFEYFSETQRNKGNFPGRFSGRQFSNSRSEMNVSTLELGDSALYLCASSPPDSSTDTQYFGPGTRLTVL.

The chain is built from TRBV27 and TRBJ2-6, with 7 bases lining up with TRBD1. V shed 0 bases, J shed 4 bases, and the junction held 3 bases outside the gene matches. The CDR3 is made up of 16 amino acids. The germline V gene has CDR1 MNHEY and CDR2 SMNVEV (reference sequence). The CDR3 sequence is CASSLSTGLGANVLTF. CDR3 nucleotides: TGTGCCAGCAGTTTATCGACAGGGTTAGGGGCCAACGTCCTGACTTTC.

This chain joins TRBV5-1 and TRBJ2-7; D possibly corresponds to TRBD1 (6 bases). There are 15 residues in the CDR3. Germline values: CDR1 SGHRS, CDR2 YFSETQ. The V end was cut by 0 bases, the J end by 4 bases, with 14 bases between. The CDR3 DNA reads TGCGCCAGCAGCTTGGCCGAGTATACAGGGTACGAGCAGTACTTC. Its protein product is CASSLAEYTGYEQYF.

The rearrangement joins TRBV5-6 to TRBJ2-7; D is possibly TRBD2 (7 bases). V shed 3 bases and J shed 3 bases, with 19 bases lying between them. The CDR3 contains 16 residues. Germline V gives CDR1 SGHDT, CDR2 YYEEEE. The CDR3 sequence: CASSWGAGAKSYEQYF. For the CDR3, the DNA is TGTGCCAGCAGCTGGGGGGCGGGAGCCAAGAGCTACGAGCAGTACTTC.

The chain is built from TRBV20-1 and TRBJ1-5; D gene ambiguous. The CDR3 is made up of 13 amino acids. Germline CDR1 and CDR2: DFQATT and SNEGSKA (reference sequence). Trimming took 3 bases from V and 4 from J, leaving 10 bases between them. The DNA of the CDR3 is TGCAGTGCTAGTAACAGTCGGAATCAGCCCCAGCATTTT. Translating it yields CSASNSRNQPQHF.

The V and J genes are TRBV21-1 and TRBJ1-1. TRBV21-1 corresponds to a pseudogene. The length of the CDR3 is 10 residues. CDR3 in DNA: TGTGCCAGCAGGCGGGGTGAAGCTTTCTTT. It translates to CASRRGEAFF.

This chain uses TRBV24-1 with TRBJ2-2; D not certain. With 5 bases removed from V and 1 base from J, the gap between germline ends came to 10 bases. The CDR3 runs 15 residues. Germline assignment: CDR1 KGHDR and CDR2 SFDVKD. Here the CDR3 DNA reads TGTGCCACCAGTGTCCGGCTAGGGAACACCGGGGAGCTGTTTTTT. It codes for CATSVRLGNTGELFF.

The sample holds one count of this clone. The CDR3 coding sequence is TGTGCCACGGCCGACGGGACTAGCGGGAGGGCCGTAAATGAGCAGTTCTTC. This encodes CATADGTSGRAVNEQFF. The chain employs TRBV10-3 and TRBJ2-1; TRBD2 matches 16 bases. The trim removed 10 bases at V and 7 bases at J, leaving 13 bases unmatched. CDR3 length: 17 amino acids. CDR1 and CDR2 from the germline V gene are ENHRY and SYGVKD.

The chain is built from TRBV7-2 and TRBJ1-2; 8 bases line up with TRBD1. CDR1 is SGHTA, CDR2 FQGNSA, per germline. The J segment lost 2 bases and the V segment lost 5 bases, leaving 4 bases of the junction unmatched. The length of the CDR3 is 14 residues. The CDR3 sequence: CASSQNRGNYGYTF. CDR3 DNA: TGTGCCAGCAGCCAAAACAGGGGGAACTATGGCTACACCTTC.

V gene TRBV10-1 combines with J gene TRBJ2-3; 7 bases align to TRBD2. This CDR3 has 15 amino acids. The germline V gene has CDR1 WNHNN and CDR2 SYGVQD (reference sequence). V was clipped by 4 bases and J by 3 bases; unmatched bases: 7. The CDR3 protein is CASSGVGRTTDTQYF. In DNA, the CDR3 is TGCGCCAGCAGTGGCGTCGGGAGGACAACAGATACGCAGTATTTT.

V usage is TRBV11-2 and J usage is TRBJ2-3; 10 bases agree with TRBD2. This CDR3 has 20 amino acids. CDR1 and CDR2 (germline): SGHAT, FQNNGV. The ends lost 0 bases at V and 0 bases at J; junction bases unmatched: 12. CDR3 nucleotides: TGTGCCAGCAGCTTAGAGGGCAGCGGGAGGGCCCGGTACAGCACAGATACGCAGTATTTT. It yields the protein CASSLEGSGRARYSTDTQYF.

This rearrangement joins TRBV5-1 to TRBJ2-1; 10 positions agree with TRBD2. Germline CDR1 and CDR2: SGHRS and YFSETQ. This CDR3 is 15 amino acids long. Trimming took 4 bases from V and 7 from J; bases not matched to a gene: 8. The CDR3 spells CASSRLAGVGNEQFF. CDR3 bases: TGCGCCAGCAGCCGGCTAGCGGGAGTAGGAAATGAGCAGTTCTTC.